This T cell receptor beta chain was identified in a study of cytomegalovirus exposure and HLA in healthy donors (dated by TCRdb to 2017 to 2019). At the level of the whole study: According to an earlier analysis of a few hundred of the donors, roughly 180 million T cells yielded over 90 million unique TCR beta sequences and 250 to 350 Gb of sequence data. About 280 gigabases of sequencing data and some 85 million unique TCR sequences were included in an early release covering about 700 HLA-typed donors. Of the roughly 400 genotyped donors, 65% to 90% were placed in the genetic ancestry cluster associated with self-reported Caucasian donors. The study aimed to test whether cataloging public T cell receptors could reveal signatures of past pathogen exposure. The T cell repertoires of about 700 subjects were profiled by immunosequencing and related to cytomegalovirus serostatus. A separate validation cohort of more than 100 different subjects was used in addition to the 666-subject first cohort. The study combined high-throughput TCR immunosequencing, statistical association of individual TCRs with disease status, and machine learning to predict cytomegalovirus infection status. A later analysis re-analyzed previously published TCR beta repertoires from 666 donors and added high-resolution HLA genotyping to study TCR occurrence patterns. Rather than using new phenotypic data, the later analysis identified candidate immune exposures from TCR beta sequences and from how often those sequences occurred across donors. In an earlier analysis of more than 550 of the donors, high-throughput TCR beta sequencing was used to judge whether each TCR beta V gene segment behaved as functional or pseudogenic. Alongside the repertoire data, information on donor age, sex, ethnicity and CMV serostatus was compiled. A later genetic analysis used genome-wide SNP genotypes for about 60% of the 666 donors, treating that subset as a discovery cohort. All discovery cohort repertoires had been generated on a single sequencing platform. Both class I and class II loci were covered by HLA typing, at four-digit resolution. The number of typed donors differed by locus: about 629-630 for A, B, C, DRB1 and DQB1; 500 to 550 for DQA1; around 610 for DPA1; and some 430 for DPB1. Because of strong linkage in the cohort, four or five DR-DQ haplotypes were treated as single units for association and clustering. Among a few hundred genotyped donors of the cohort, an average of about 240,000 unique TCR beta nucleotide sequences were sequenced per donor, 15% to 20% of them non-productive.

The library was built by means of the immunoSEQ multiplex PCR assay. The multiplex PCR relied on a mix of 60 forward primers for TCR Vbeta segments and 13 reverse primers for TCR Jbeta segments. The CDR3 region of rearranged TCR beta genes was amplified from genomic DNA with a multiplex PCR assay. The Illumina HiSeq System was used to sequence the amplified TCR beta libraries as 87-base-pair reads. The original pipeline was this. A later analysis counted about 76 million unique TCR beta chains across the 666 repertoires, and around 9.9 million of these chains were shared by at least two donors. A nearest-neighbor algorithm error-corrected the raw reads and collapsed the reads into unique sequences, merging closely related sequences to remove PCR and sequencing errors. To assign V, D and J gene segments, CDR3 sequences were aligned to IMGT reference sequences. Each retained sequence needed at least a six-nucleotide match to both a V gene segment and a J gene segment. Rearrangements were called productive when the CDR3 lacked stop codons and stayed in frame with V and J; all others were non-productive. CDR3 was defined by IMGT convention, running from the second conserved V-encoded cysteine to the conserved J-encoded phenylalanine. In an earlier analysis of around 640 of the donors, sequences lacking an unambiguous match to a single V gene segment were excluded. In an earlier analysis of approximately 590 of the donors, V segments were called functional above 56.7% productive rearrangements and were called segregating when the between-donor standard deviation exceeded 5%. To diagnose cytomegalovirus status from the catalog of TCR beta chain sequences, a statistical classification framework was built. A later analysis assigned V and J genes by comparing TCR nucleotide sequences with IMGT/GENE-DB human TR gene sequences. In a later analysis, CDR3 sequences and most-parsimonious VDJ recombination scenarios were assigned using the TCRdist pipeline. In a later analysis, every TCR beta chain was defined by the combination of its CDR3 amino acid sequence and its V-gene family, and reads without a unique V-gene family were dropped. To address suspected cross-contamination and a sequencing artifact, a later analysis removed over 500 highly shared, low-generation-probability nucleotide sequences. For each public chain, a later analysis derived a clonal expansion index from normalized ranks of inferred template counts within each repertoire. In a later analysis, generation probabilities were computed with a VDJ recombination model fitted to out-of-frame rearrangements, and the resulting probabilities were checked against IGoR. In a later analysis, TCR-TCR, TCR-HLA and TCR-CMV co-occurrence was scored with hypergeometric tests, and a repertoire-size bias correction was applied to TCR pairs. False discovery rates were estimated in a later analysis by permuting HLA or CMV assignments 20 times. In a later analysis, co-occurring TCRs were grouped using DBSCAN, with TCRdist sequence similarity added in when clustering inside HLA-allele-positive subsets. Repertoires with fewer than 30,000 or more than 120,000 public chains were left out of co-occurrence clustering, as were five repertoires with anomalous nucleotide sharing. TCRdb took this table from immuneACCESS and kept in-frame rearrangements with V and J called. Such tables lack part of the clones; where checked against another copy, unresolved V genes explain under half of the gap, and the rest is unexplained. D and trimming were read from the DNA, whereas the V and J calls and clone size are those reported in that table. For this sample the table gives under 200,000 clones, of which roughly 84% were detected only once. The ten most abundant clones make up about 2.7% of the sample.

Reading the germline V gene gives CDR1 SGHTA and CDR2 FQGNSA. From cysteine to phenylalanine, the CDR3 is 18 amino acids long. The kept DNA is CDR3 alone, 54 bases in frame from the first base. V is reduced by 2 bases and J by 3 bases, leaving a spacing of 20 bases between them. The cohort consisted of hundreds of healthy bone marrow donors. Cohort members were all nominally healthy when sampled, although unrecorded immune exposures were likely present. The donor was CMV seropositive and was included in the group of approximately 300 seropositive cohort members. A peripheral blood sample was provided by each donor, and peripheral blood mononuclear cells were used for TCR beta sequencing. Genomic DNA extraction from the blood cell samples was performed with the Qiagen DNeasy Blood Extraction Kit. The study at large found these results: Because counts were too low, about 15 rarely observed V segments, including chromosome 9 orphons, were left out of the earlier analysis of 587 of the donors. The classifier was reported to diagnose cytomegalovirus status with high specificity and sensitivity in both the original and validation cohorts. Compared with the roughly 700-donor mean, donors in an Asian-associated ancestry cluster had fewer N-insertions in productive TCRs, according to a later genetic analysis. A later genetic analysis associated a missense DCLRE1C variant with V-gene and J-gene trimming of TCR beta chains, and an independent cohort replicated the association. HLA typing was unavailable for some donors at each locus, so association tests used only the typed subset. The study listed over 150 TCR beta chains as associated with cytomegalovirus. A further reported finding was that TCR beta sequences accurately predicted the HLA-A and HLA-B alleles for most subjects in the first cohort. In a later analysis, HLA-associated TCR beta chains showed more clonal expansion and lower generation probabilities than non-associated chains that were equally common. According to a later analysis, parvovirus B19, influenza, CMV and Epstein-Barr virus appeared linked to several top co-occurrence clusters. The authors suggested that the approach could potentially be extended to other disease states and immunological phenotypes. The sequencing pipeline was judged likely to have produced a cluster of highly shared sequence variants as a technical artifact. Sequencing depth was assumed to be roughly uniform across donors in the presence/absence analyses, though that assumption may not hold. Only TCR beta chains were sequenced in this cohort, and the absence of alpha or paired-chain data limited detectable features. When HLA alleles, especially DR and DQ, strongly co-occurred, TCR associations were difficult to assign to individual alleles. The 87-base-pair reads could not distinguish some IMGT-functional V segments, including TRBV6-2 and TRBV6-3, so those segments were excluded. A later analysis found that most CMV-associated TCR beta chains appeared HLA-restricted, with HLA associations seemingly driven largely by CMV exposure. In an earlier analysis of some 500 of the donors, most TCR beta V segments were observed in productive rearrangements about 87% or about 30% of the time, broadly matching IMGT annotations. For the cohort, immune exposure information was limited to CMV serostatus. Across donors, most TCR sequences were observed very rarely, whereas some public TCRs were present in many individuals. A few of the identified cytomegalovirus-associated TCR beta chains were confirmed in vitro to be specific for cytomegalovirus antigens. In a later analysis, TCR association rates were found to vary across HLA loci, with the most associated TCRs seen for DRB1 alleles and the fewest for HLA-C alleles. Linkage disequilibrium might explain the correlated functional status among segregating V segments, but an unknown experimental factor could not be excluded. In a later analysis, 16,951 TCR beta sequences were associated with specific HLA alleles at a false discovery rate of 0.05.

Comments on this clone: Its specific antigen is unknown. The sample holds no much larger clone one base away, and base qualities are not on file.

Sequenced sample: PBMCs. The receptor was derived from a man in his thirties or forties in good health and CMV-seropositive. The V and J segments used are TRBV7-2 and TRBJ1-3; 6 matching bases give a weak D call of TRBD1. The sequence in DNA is TGTGCCAGCAGCTTAAGGGCCGAGGGGGGGCGCGGTGGAAACACCATATATTTT. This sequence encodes CASSLRAEGGRGGNTIYF.